These T cell receptor beta chains were read from a single sample in a study of OX40 agonist ivuxolimab in advanced cancers. TCRdb keeps only in-frame clones here, not all; method: immunoSEQ multiplex PCR. This repertoire shows 45,000 or so clones, 80% found once; its top ten account for 6.8%. The sequencing here drew on CD4+ or CD8+ T cells sorted from blood, taken in a trial of the OX40 agonist ivuxolimab. The source is an adult with an advanced solid tumor such as melanoma, head and neck, liver or kidney cancer. CDR3s include the opening cysteine and the closing phenylalanine or tryptophan. A D gene is named only where the DNA matches it firmly. For some rows the clone size is stated as once, few or many, or as a class when expanded; others skip it.

d_call,v_call,j_call,clone_size,cdr3_aa,cdr3_nt
-,TRBV5-6,TRBJ1-1,-,CASSLASGFMNTEAFF,TGTGCCAGCAGCTTGGCCTCAGGGTTCATGAACACTGAAGCTTTCTTT
-,TRBV2,TRBJ2-5,-,CASSDLEKTQYF,TGTGCCAGCAGTGACTTGGAAAAGACCCAGTACTTC
-,TRBV10-3,TRBJ2-3,-,CAMNKNGGASTDTQYF,TGTGCCATGAACAAAAACGGTGGAGCTAGCACAGATACGCAGTATTTT
-,TRBV13,TRBJ2-3,-,CASTSYSTDTQYF,TGTGCCAGCACCAGTTATAGCACAGATACGCAGTATTTT
-,TRBV27,TRBJ2-7,-,CASSFFGRVEEQYF,TGTGCCAGCAGTTTTTTCGGGAGAGTAGAAGAGCAGTACTTC
-,TRBV2,TRBJ2-7,-,CASSGYTTYEQYF,TGTGCCAGCAGCGGATACACGACCTACGAGCAGTACTTC
-,TRBV19,TRBJ2-1,-,CASRLGRDNEQFF,TGTGCCAGTAGGCTAGGGCGGGACAATGAGCAGTTCTTC
-,TRBV5-1,TRBJ2-2,-,CASSPPGQYYTGELFF,TGCGCCAGCAGCCCACCGGGGCAATACTACACCGGGGAGCTGTTTTTT
-,TRBV5-6,TRBJ2-6,-,CASSLTGISGANVLTF,TGTGCCAGCAGCTTGACGGGAATCTCTGGGGCCAACGTCCTGACTTTC
TRBD1,TRBV27,TRBJ2-7,-,CASSPRTGLGSEQYF,TGTGCCAGCAGTCCCCGGACAGGGCTAGGGTCCGAGCAGTACTTC
-,TRBV7-9,TRBJ1-2,-,CASSLEGTVGNYGYTF,TGTGCCAGCAGCTTAGAAGGGACGGTCGGTAACTATGGCTACACCTTC
TRBD1,TRBV5-1,TRBJ1-6,-,CASSRTGWNSPLHF,TGCGCCAGCAGCCGGACAGGGTGGAATTCACCCCTCCACTTT
-,TRBV7-9,TRBJ1-6,few,CASSLVGETALHF,TGTGCCAGCAGCTTAGTGGGGGAGACGGCCCTCCACTTT
-,TRBV27,TRBJ1-1,-,CASHRRHDRLRGNTEAFF,TGTGCCAGCCACCGGCGACATGACAGGTTACGAGGAAACACTGAAGCTTTCTTT
TRBD1,TRBV5-1,TRBJ2-7,few,CASSWTGVDYEQYF,TGCGCCAGCAGCTGGACAGGGGTGGACTACGAGCAGTACTTC
-,TRBV29-1,TRBJ2-7,few,CSVFGTHYEQYF,TGCAGCGTGTTCGGGACACACTACGAGCAGTACTTC
-,TRBV20-1,TRBJ2-7,-,CSGGGDYEQYF,TGCAGCGGGGGCGGGGACTACGAGCAGTACTTC
-,TRBV2,TRBJ1-1,few,CASSDLVWSGDMNTEAFF,TGTGCCAGCAGTGATCTCGTTTGGTCAGGGGACATGAACACTGAAGCTTTCTTT
TRBD1,TRBV5-1,TRBJ1-1,-,CASSLQGDYTEAFF,TGCGCCAGCAGCTTACAGGGGGATTACACTGAAGCTTTCTTT
-,TRBV7-2,TRBJ2-2,many,CASSLAGSGGLFF,TGTGCCAGCAGCTTAGCTGGGAGCGGTGGGCTGTTTTTT
TRBD2,TRBV6-5,TRBJ2-7,few,CASSGNSYEQYF,TGTGCCAGTAGCGGGAACTCCTACGAGCAGTACTTC
TRBD1,TRBV6-5,TRBJ2-5,once,CASRNRGETQYF,TGTGCCAGCAGGAACAGGGGAGAGACCCAGTACTTC
-,TRBV6-1,TRBJ1-1,-,CASLRGNTEAFF,TGTGCCAGCCTGAGGGGGAACACTGAAGCTTTCTTT
-,TRBV7-6,TRBJ1-1,once,CASSPYRNMNTEAFF,TGTGCCAGCAGCCCCTACAGGAATATGAACACTGAAGCTTTCTTT
-,TRBV19,TRBJ2-7,many,CASSEAGFTYEQYF,TGTGCCAGTAGTGAGGCAGGGTTCACCTACGAGCAGTACTTC
-,TRBV10-2,TRBJ1-5,-,CASSEASNQPQHF,TGCGCCAGCAGTGAGGCTAGCAATCAGCCCCAGCATTTT
-,TRBV2,TRBJ2-3,once,CASPIRRGDTQYF,TGTGCCAGCCCGATCAGGAGAGGAGATACGCAGTATTTT
TRBD2,TRBV5-1,TRBJ2-1,-,CASSLSSGNRHNEQFF,TGCGCCAGCAGCTTATCTAGCGGTAACCGGCACAATGAGCAGTTCTTC
-,TRBV11-3,TRBJ2-1,-,CASSLAGDYNEQFF,TGTGCCAGCAGCTTAGCGGGAGACTACAATGAGCAGTTCTTC